The 28 T cell receptor beta chains listed next were all sequenced from one sample in a study of cytomegalovirus exposure and HLA in healthy donors. PCR employed 60 Vbeta and 13 Jbeta primers. Method: immunoSEQ multiplex PCR; TCRdb's copy keeps in-frame clones and lacks some. The sample records tens of thousands of clones, around three quarters being singletons. Sequencing used PBMCs. Source of these receptors: a man aged 25 to 40 in good health and CMV-seronegative.

This chain's CDR3 is CASSPTYRGRYEQYF. DNA of the CDR3: TGTGCCAGCAGCCCGACTTACAGGGGGCGGTACGAGCAGTACTTC. This chain connects TRBV4-2 to TRBJ2-7; TRBD1 matches at 9 bases. Germline CDR1 LGHNA, CDR2 YNFKEQ. The CDR3 consists of 15 residues. V lost 4 bases to trimming and J lost 4 bases; unmatched junction nucleotides: 8.

This chain uses TRBV4-2 with TRBJ1-2; D is undetermined. This CDR3 is built from 13 residues. Trimming cost V 0 bases and J 1 base, with 3 bases left between them. Germline values: CDR1 LGHNA, CDR2 YNFKEQ. CDR3 loop: CASSQDNNYGYTF. The CDR3 bases are TGTGCCAGCAGCCAAGACAATAACTATGGCTACACCTTC.

The CDR3 nucleotides are TGTGCCAGCAGTGAGGCCCCCGAAGAGACCCAGTACTTC. It specifies CASSEAPEETQYF. The chain combines TRBV2 with TRBJ2-5, with unresolved D. V was pared by 3 bases and J by 3 bases, with 8 bases between. The CDR3 runs 13 residues. Germline V gives CDR1 SNHLY, CDR2 FYNNEI.

This clone was observed a handful of times. J is TRBJ2-3 and V is TRBV7-9, with 10 bases fitting TRBD2. Germline assignment: CDR1 SEHNR and CDR2 FQNEAQ (reference sequence). V was clipped by 3 bases and J by 6 bases; unmatched bases: 12. The CDR3 has 17 amino acids. The CDR3 DNA reads TGTGCCAGCAGCTTCCGGGCTAGCGGGGGAGGTGTGGATACGCAGTATTTT. It translates to CASSFRASGGGVDTQYF.

V and J are TRBV7-9 and TRBJ2-3; 7 bases align to TRBD1. CDR1 and CDR2 from the germline V gene are SEHNR and FQNEAQ (reference sequence). J lost 4 bases, V lost 7 bases, and 14 bases had no gene match. The length of the CDR3 is 16 residues. The CDR3 nucleotides are TGTGCCAGCAACCCCTCCGGGACAGTCGGCGCAGATACGCAGTATTTT. Protein sequence: CASNPSGTVGADTQYF.

The rearrangement joins TRBV7-8 to TRBJ1-5; 7 bases map to TRBD1. The CDR3 consists of 13 residues. V lost 3 bases to trimming and J lost 5 bases; unmatched junction nucleotides: 1. Germline CDR1 SGHVS, CDR2 FQNEAQ. The CDR3 DNA follows: TGTGCCAGCAGCTTCGACAGGGATCAGCCCCAGCATTTT. Residues: CASSFDRDQPQHF.

The CDR3 sequence: CASSDAQDSFGYEQYF. The CDR3 DNA reads TGTGCCAGCAGTGATGCCCAGGACAGCTTCGGCTACGAGCAGTACTTC. The genes are TRBV2 and TRBJ2-7, with D tentatively TRBD1 (6 bases). Germline-derived CDR1 and CDR2 are SNHLY and FYNNEI. The CDR3 runs to 16 residues. Trimming cost V 3 bases and J 3 bases, with 18 bases left between them.

This clone was seen a single time. V gene TRBV14 combines with J gene TRBJ2-3, with 15 bases matching TRBD2. Germline trimming cut 1 base from V and 2 bases from J; bases unmatched to any gene: 7. CDR1 and CDR2 (germline): SGHDN, FVKESK. The CDR3 spans 19 residues. The CDR3 DNA follows: TGTGCCAGCAGCCAAGGGATTGGACTAGCGGGAGGGATCACAGATACGCAGTATTTT. Its translation: CASSQGIGLAGGITDTQYF.

The chain uses TRBV12-5 and TRBJ2-7; D possibly corresponds to TRBD1 (5 bases). V lost 0 bases, J lost 7 bases, and 22 bases lay in between. CDR3 length equals 17 residues. Germline lookup yields CDR1 LGHNT and CDR2 FRNRAP. The CDR3 sequence is CASGLVENRPRYSEQYF. CDR3 DNA sequence: TGTGCTAGTGGTTTGGTAGAAAACAGGCCACGTTATTCTGAGCAGTACTTC.

The CDR3 sequence: CASSDRDRVREQYF. The CDR3 DNA is TGTGCCAGCAGCGACCGGGACAGGGTTCGCGAGCAGTACTTC. The chain couples TRBV5-4 to TRBJ2-7; TRBD1 matches at 9 bases. The J segment lost 6 bases and the V segment lost 4 bases, leaving 8 bases of the junction unmatched. CDR1 and CDR2 from the germline V gene are SGHNT and YYREEE (reference sequence). The CDR3 spans 14 residues. Complete variable domain (other parts from reference TRBV5-4 and TRBJ2-7): ETGVTQSPTHLIKTRGQQVTLRCSSQSGHNTVSWYQQALGQGPQFIFQYYREEENGRGNFPPRFSGLQFPNYSSELNVNALELDDSALYLCASSDRDRVREQYFGPGTRLTVT.

The chain joins TRBV28 to TRBJ2-2; tentatively, D is TRBD1 (5 bases). Germline V CDR1 and CDR2: MDHEN, SYDVKM. The CDR3 totals 13 residues. With 7 bases removed from V and 5 bases from J, the gap between germline ends came to 11 bases. DNA for the CDR3: TGTGCCAGCACCCCCGACAGAACCGGGGAGCTGTTTTTT. Translated: CASTPDRTGELFF.

This sequence joins TRBV5-1 and TRBJ2-1; a possible D gene is TRBD1 (6 bases). CDR3 length: 15 residues. Germline values: CDR1 SGHRS, CDR2 YFSETQ. The germline V and J ends were trimmed by 0 bases and 5 bases, with 12 bases remaining between them. CDR3 in amino acids: CASSLDRVLNNEQFF. CDR3 bases: TGCGCCAGCAGCTTGGACAGGGTATTAAACAATGAGCAGTTCTTC.

This rearrangement joins TRBV28 to TRBJ1-5; D possibly corresponds to TRBD1 (6 bases). The CDR3 sequence is 15 residues long. Trimming shortened V by 9 bases and J by 3 bases, and 18 bases separated the two germline ends. Germline values: CDR1 MDHEN, CDR2 SYDVKM. The CDR3 loop reads CASTDRQGTNQPQHF. CDR3 DNA: TGTGCCAGTACAGACAGGCAGGGTACCAATCAGCCCCAGCATTTT.

V gene TRBV25-1 combines with J gene TRBJ2-1; 8 nucleotides match TRBD1. From germline, CDR1 is MGHDK and CDR2 SYGVNS. The CDR3 has 13 amino acids. With 2 bases clipped from V and 13 bases from J, the junction kept 7 bases outside the gene matches. Written as DNA, the CDR3 is TGTGCCAGCAGTGAAGCCAGACAGGGGATTCAGTTCTTC. Its protein product is CASSEARQGIQFF.

The chain employs TRBV5-1 and TRBJ2-5; D possibly corresponds to TRBD1 (6 bases). Trimming took 0 bases from V and 0 from J, leaving 12 bases between them. This CDR3 is 16 amino acids long. Germline-derived CDR1 and CDR2 are SGHRS and YFSETQ. The CDR3 region has the DNA TGCGCCAGCAGCTTGGCCGGGACAAGGTACCAAGAGACCCAGTACTTC. Translation gives CASSLAGTRYQETQYF.

This chain connects TRBV6-4 to TRBJ2-7; D ambiguous. Germline-derived CDR1 and CDR2 are MRHNA and SNTAGT. The V and J ends lost 5 bases and 3 bases respectively, with 11 bases between them. The CDR3 runs to 13 residues. CDR3 nucleotides: TGTGCCAGCAGTCGACTTGCCGGCTACGAGCAGTACTTC. Encoded protein: CASSRLAGYEQYF.

The chain is built from TRBV16 and TRBJ1-2; no reliable D call. Germline CDR1 KGHSY, CDR2 FQNENV. V lost 3 bases, J lost 6 bases, and 8 bases lay in between. This CDR3 is built from 12 residues. The CDR3 coding sequence is TGTGCCAGCAGCCAGGACTCGCATGGCTACACCTTC. It yields the protein CASSQDSHGYTF.

This chain joins TRBV25-1 and TRBJ2-2; D remains unclear. V lost 2 bases and J lost 5, with 9 bases in between. The germline V gene encodes CDR1 MGHDK and CDR2 SYGVNS. This CDR3 contains 14 residues. The CDR3 DNA reads as TGTGCCAGCAGTGAAGTAGTGGAGACCGGGGAGCTGTTTTTT. Its protein is CASSEVVETGELFF.

This clone was recorded a few times. The junction departs from germline at one end; a sequencing error may be responsible. The chain recombines TRBV7-9 with TRBJ1-1; 7 bases match TRBD1. Germline assignment: CDR1 SEHNR and CDR2 FQNEAQ (reference sequence). CDR3 length: 12 amino acids. CDR3 sequence: CSSSLETGEAFF. The CDR3 DNA reads TGTTCCAGCAGCTTAGAGACAGGGGAAGCTTTCTTT. Together with reference TRBV7-9 and TRBJ1-1, the CDR3 gives the full variable domain: DTGVSQNPRHKITKRGQNVTFRCDPISEHNRLYWYRQTLGQGPEFLTYFQNEAQLEKSRLLSDRFSAERPKGSFSTLEIQRTEQGDSAMYLCSSSLETGEAFFGQGTRLTVV.

This clone was counted between two and nine times. V is TRBV10-3 and J is TRBJ1-1; a weak D match, TRBD1 (5 bases). V was pared by 3 bases and J by 6 bases, with 14 bases between. Looked up from germline, CDR1 is ENHRY and CDR2 is SYGVKD. CDR3 size: 14 residues. In DNA form, the CDR3 reads TGTGCCATCAGTGACCTTGGAGGGACCTCTGAAGCTTTCTTT. Its translation is CAISDLGGTSEAFF.

This clone came up a few times. The chain recombines TRBV19 with TRBJ1-2, with 7 bases identical to TRBD1. Germline V gene sequence: CDR1 LNHDA, CDR2 SQIVND (reference sequence). CDR3 length equals 15 residues. Trimming took 4 bases from V and 4 from J; bases not matched to a gene: 9. CDR3 sequence: CASSTRQGHAYGYTF. CDR3 bases: TGTGCCAGTAGTACACGACAGGGTCACGCCTATGGCTACACCTTC. Full variable domain (missing parts from reference TRBV19 and TRBJ1-2): DGGITQSPKYLFRKEGQNVTLSCEQNLNHDAMYWYRQDPGQGLRLIYYSQIVNDFQKGDIAEGYSVSREKKESFPLTVTSAQKNPTAFYLCASSTRQGHAYGYTFGSGTRLTVV.

This sequence joins TRBV15 and TRBJ2-7; TRBD1 might be the D (5 bases). Trimming removed 0 bases at V and 2 bases at J, with 11 bases between. Germline CDR1 reads LNHNV; CDR2 reads YYDKDF (reference sequence). The CDR3 totals 15 residues. For the CDR3, the DNA is TGTGCCACCAGCAGAGATAGGGCAGGGCCCTACGAGCAGTACTTC. This gives the protein CATSRDRAGPYEQYF.

The J gene is TRBJ1-6, the V gene TRBV11-2; TRBD1 matches 8 bases. Unmatched junction bases numbered 7, after V lost 0 bases and J lost 9 bases. This CDR3 has 16 residues. The germline V gene encodes CDR1 SGHAT and CDR2 FQNNGV. The DNA for the CDR3 is TGTGCCAGCAGCTTAGATTGGTCAGGGGGCGGTTCACCCCTCCACTTT. Protein: CASSLDWSGGGSPLHF. Based on the CDR3 plus reference TRBV11-2 and TRBJ1-6, the full variable domain is EAGVAQSPRYKIIEKRQSVAFWCNPISGHATLYWYQQILGQGPKLLIQFQNNGVVDDSQLPKDRFSAERLKGVDSTLKIQPAKLEDSAVYLCASSLDWSGGGSPLHFGNGTRLTVT.

This sequence joins TRBV5-6 and TRBJ2-7; TRBD1 agrees at 7 bases. The CDR3 loop spans 14 amino acids. After removal of 4 bases from V and 3 bases from J, the junction contained 7 bases not matched to a gene. CDR1 and CDR2 (germline): SGHDT, YYEEEE. The CDR3 region has the DNA TGTGCCAGCAGCGCCGGGACAGCCTTCTACGAGCAGTACTTC. Translating it yields CASSAGTAFYEQYF.

This chain uses TRBV6-5 with TRBJ1-2, with a possible D match to TRBD1 (5 bases). The CDR3 runs to 14 residues. The germline V gene has CDR1 MNHEY and CDR2 SVGAGI. Trimming removed 0 bases from V and 1 base from J, with 6 bases in between. CDR3 sequence reads: CASSYSTDNYGYTF. The CDR3 DNA sequence: TGTGCCAGCAGTTACTCGACAGATAACTATGGCTACACCTTC.

The chain links TRBV6-5 to TRBJ1-6; D not resolved. The germline V gene has CDR1 MNHEY and CDR2 SVGAGI. V gave up 4 bases and J gave up 10 bases, with 14 bases separating them. This CDR3 has 14 amino acids. The DNA of the CDR3 is TGTGCCAGCAGTTCCCTCCGAGGGCTCTCACCCCTCCACTTT. Translation: CASSSLRGLSPLHF.

The chain carries TRBV28 and TRBJ1-2; 10 bases fit TRBD1. Germline V gene lookup returns CDR1 MDHEN and CDR2 SYDVKM. The CDR3 spans 16 residues. V was pared by 0 bases and J by 6 bases, with 7 bases of the junction left unmatched. CDR3 in amino acids: CASSLWGTGASDGYTF. For the CDR3, the DNA is TGTGCCAGCAGTTTATGGGGGACAGGGGCCTCCGATGGCTACACCTTC.

The rearrangement joins TRBV28 to TRBJ2-1; a possible D gene is TRBD2 (6 bases). Germline V CDR1 and CDR2: MDHEN, SYDVKM. V was clipped by 1 base and J by 4 bases, with 11 bases between them. This CDR3 contains 15 residues. The CDR3 nucleotides read TGTGCCAGCAGTTTATCCCCGGGGGTGTACAATGAGCAGTTCTTC. Translated: CASSLSPGVYNEQFF.